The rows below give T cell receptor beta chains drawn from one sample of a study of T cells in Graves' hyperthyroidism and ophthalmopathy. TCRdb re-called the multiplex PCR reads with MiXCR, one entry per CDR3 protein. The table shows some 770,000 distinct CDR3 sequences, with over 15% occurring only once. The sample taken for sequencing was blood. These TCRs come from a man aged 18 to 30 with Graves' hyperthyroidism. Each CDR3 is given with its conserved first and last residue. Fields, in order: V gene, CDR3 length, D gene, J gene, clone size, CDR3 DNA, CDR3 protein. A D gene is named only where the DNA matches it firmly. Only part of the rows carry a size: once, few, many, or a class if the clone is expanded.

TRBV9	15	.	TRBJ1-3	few	TGTGCCAGCAGCGCTACATCTGCGGGAGGAAACACCATATATTTT	CASSATSAGGNTIYF
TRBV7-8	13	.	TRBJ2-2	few	TGTGCCAGCAGCTTAGCGAGGTACAGAAAGCTGTTTTTT	CASSLARYRKLFF
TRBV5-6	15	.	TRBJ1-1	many	TGTGCCAGCAGCTTGGAGGGGGATTTGAACACTGAAGCTTTCTTT	CASSLEGDLNTEAFF
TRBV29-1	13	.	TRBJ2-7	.	TGCAGCGTTGAATCGGGTGCAGAGTACGAGCGGTACTTC	CSVESGAEYERYF
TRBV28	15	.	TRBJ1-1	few	TGTGCCAGTACTAGTATACCGGGTGGTCGCACTGAAGCTTTCTTT	CASTSIPGGRTEAFF
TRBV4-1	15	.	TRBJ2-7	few	TGCGCCAGCAGCCAAGAACCCCGGGTTGGCTACGAGCAGTACTTC	CASSQEPRVGYEQYF
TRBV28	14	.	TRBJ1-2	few	TGTGCCAGCAGCCAGACCGGGACTCGTGCTGGCTACACCTTC	CASSQTGTRAGYTF
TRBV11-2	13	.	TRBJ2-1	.	TGTGCCAGCAGCACGCTTTCGAGGGACGAGCAGTTCTTC	CASSTLSRDEQFF
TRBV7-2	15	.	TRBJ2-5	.	TGTGCCAGCAGCCACAGTTTGGGGGGATCGGAGACCCAGTACTTC	CASSHSLGGSETQYF
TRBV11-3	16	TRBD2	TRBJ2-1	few	TGTGCCAGCAGCAACCGACTAGCGGGAGGGTACAATGAGCAGTTCTTC	CASSNRLAGGYNEQFF
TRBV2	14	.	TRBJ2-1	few	TGTGCCAGCAGTGAAGCCCGGAAGACCCCAGAGCAGTTCTTC	CASSEARKTPEQFF
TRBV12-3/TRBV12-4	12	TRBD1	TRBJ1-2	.	TGTGCCAGCAGTCCGACCGGACAGGGTAACACCTTC	CASSPTGQGNTF
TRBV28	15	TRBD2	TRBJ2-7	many	TGTGCCAGCAGGTTAGCGGGACAAGTCTCCTACGAGCAGTACTTC	CASRLAGQVSYEQYF
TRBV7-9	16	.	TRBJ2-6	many	TGTGCCAGCAGCTTAATTGGGTTAGGTGGGGCCAACGTCCTGACTTTC	CASSLIGLGGANVLTF
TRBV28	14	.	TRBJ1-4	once	TGTGCCAGCAGTTTACCCCGACAGAATGAAAAACTGCTTTTT	CASSLPRQNEKLLF
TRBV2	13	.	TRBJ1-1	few	TGTGCCAGCATTAAGGACAGCCACACTGAAGCTTTCTTT	CASIKDSHTEAFF
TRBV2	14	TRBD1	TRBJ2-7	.	TGTGCCAGCAGTGGGACAGGGGGCTTCTACGAGCAGTACTTC	CASSGTGGFYEQYF
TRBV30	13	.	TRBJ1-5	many	TGTGCCTGGAGTGTAATGGGGTATCAGCCCCAGCATTTT	CAWSVMGYQPQHF
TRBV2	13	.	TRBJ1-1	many	TGTGCCAGCAGTGATCTCAGTGGCACTGAAGCTTTCTTT	CASSDLSGTEAFF
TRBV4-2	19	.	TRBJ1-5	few	TGTGCCAGCAGTACAGCCGGAATAGGGAGTCGCCCAGGGGATCAGCCCCAGCATTTT	CASSTAGIGSRPGDQPQHF
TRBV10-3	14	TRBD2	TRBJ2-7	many	TGTGCCATCAGCCAAAGCGGGAGCGAGCACGAGCAGTACTTC	CAISQSGSEHEQYF
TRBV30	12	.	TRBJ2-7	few	TGTGCCTGGAGCCGGGGACCCTACGAGCAGTACTTC	CAWSRGPYEQYF
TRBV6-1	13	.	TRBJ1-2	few	TGTGCCAGCCCCTCCTACCCAAACTATGGCTACACCTTC	CASPSYPNYGYTF